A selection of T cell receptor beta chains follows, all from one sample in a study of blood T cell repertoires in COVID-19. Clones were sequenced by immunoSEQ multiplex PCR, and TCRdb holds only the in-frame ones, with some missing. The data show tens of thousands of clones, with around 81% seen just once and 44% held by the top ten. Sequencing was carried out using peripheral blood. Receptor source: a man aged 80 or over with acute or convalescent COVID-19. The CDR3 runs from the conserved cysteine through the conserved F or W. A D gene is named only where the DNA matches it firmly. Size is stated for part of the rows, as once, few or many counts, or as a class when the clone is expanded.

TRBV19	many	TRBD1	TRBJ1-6	CASSPGQPYNSPLHF	TGTGCCAGTAGCCCGGGACAGCCCTATAATTCACCCCTCCACTTT
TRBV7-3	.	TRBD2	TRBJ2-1	CASSSTTSGRAEQFF	TGTGCCAGCAGCTCGACGACTAGCGGGAGGGCTGAGCAGTTCTTC
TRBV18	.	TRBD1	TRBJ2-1	CASSSQGFPPDNEQFF	TGTGCCAGCTCATCACAGGGGTTCCCCCCGGACAATGAGCAGTTCTTC
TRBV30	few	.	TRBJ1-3	CAWNKKGHRGNTIYF	TGTGCCTGGAACAAAAAGGGACACCGTGGAAACACCATATATTTT
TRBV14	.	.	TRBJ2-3	CASSQAGVTYTQYF	TGTGCCAGCAGCCAAGCCGGAGTTACTTATACGCAGTATTTT
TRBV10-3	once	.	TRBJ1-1	CAISENSGGRTEAFF	TGTGCCATCAGTGAAAACAGCGGGGGAAGGACTGAAGCTTTCTTT
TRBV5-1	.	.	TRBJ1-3	CASSEGLFSGNTIYF	TGCGCCAGCAGCGAGGGACTCTTCTCTGGAAACACCATATATTTT
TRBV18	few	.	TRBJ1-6	CASSPTIAAGASPLHF	TGTGCCAGCTCACCGACGATTGCGGCAGGGGCTTCACCCCTCCACTTT
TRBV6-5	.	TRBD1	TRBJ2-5	CASSRTGEETQYF	TGTGCCAGCAGTCGGACAGGGGAAGAGACCCAGTACTTC
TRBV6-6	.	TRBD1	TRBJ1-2	CASSSTGTYGYTF	TGTGCCAGCAGCTCGACAGGGACCTATGGCTACACCTTC
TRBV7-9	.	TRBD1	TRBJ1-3	CASSLRQGSGNTIYF	TGTGCCAGCAGCTTACGACAGGGGAGCGGAAACACCATATATTTT
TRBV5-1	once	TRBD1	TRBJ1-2	CASSLAQGATGYTF	TGCGCCAGCAGCTTGGCTCAGGGGGCGACTGGCTACACCTTC
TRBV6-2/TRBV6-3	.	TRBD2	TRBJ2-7	CASSYGLAGAGEQYF	TGTGCCAGCAGTTACGGACTAGCGGGAGCGGGAGAGCAGTACTTC
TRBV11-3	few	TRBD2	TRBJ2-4	CASSKGGGRNIQYF	TGTGCCAGCAGCAAAGGAGGCGGGAGAAACATTCAGTACTTC
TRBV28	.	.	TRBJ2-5	CASSLQDRETQYF	TGTGCCAGCAGTTTGCAGGATAGGGAGACCCAGTACTTC
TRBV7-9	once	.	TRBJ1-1	CASSLQAGNTEAFF	TGTGCCAGCAGCTTACAGGCTGGGAACACTGAAGCTTTCTTT
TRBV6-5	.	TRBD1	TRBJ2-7	CASSLQGALTYEQYF	TGTGCCAGCAGTTTACAGGGGGCGTTAACCTACGAGCAGTACTTC
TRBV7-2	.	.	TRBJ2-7	CASSLGRGSYEQYF	TGTGCCAGCAGCTTGGGCAGGGGATCCTACGAGCAGTACTTC
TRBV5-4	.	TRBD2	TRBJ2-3	CASSKGLAGAVDTQYF	TGTGCCAGCAGCAAGGGTCTAGCGGGAGCGGTAGATACGCAGTATTTT
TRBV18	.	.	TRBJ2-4	CASSPRVKGLAKNIQYF	TGTGCCAGCTCACCAAGGGTGAAAGGACTAGCCAAAAACATTCAGTACTTC
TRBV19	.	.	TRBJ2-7	CASSSRQPRYEQYF	TGTGCCAGTAGTTCCCGACAGCCTCGTTACGAGCAGTACTTC
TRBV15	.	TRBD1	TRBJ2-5	CATSKTGGVGETQYF	TGTGCCACCAGCAAGACAGGGGGCGTTGGGGAGACCCAGTACTTC
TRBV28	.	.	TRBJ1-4	CASTLGGGGGRKLFF	TGTGCCAGCACCCTGGGTGGTGGGGGGGGAAGAAAACTGTTTTTT
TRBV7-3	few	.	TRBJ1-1	CASSLTGEGAFF	TGTGCCAGCAGCTTAACAGGAGAGGGAGCTTTCTTT
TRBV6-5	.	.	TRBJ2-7	CASSKGRGGNYEQYF	TGTGCCAGCAGTAAGGGACGGGGAGGCAACTACGAGCAGTACTTC
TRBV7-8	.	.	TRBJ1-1	CASSSPKGTFEAFF	TGTGCCAGCAGCTCCCCAAAGGGGACATTTGAAGCTTTCTTT
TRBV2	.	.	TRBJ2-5	CASKAREETQYF	TGTGCCAGCAAGGCCAGGGAAGAGACCCAGTACTTC
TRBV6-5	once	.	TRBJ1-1	CASSYAGIMNTEAFF	TGTGCCAGCAGTTACGCGGGGATTATGAACACTGAAGCTTTCTTT
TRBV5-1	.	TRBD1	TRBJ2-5	CASSVLMTGDQETQYF	TGCGCCAGCAGCGTACTTATGACAGGGGACCAAGAGACCCAGTACTTC
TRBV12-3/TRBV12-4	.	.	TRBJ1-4	CASSLQGGEKLFF	TGTGCCAGCAGTTTGCAGGGTGGTGAAAAACTGTTTTTT
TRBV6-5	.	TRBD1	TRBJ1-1	CASSLTGGNTEAFF	TGTGCCAGCAGCCTGACAGGGGGCAACACTGAAGCTTTCTTT